This TCR beta chain was identified in a study of shared clonotypes between healthy human individuals. Regarding the study as a whole: Only a few donors were included, so the genetic and exposure-history diversity represented was limited.

A remark on this clone: The antigen remains undetermined.

Germline assignment: CDR1 SNHLY and CDR2 FYNNEI. V gave up 5 bases and J gave up 6 bases, with 16 bases separating them. CDR3 length: 15 residues. TCRdb's table, derived via immunoSEQ multiplex PCR, lists solely in-frame clones and lacks some. The data hold about 1.1 million clones, with more than 75% observed a single time. The sequencing input was memory CD4+ T cells from PBMCs. Subset indicated: CD45RA-negative fraction. The V call is TRBV2, the J call TRBJ1-4, with D perhaps matching TRBD1 (6 bases). The sequence derives from a man between 18 and 35 years old in good health. Some clones in this sample may be carry-over from other donors' samples. The CDR3 region has the DNA TGTGCCAGCAGTCGCACAGGGTTTATCGATGAAAAACTGTTTTTT. Its translation is CASSRTGFIDEKLFF.